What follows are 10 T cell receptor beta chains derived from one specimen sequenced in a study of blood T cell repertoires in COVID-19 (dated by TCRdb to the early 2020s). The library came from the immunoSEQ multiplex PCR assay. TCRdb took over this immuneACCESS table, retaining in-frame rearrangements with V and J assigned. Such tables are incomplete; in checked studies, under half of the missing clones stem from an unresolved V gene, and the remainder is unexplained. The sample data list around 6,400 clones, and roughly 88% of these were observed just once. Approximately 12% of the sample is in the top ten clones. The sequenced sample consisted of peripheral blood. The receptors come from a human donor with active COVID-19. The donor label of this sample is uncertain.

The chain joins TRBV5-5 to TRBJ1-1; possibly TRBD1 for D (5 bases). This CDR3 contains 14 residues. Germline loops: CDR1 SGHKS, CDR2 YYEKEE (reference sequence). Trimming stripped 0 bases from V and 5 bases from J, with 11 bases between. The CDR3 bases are TGTGCCAGCAGCTTGGTTGCGGGGGTTACTGAAGCTTTCTTT. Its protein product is CASSLVAGVTEAFF.

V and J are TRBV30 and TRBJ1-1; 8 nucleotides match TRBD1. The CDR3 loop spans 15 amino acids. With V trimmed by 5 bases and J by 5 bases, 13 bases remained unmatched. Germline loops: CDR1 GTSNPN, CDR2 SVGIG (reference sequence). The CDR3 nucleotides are TGTGCCTGGGACCGGGACAGGATCGGGGTTACTGAAGCTTTCTTT. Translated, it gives CAWDRDRIGVTEAFF. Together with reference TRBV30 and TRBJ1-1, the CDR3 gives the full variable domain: SQTIHQWPATLVQPVGSPLSLECTVEGTSNPNLYWYRQAAGRGLQLLFYSVGIGQISSEVPQNLSASRPQDRQFILSSKKLLLSDSGFYLCAWDRDRIGVTEAFFGQGTRLTVV.

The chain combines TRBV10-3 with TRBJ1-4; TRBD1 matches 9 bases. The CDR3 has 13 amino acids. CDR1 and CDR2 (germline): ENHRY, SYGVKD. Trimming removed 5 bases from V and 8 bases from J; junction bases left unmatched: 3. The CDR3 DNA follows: TGTGCCATCAGTAGGACAGGGGACGAAAAACTGTTTTTT. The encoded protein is CAISRTGDEKLFF.

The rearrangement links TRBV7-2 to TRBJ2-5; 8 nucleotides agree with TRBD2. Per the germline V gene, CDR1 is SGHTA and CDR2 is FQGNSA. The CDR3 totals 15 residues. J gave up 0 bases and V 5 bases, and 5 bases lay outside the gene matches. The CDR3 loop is CASSTQRGNQETQYF. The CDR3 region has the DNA TGTGCCAGCAGCACACAGCGGGGGAACCAAGAGACCCAGTACTTC.

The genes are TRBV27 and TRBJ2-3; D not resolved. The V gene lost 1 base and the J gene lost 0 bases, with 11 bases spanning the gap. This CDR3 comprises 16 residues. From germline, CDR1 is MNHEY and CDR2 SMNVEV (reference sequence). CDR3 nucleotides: TGTGCCAGCAGTTTATTTGCAGGTCCAAGCACAGATACGCAGTATTTT. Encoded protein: CASSLFAGPSTDTQYF.

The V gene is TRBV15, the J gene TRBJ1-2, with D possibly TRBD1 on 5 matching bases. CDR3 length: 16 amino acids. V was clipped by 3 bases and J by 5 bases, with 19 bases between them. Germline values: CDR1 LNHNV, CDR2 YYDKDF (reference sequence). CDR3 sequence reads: CATSSLTGGLDYGYTF. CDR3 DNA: TGTGCCACCAGCAGTCTTACAGGCGGATTAGATTATGGCTACACCTTC.

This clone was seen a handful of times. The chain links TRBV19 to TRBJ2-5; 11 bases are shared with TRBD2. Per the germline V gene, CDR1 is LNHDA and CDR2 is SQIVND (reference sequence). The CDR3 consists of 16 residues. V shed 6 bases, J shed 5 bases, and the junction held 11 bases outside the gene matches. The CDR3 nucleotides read TGTGCCAGTAGAGGAATGACTAGCGGGGTTCGGGAGACCCAGTACTTC. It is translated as CASRGMTSGVRETQYF. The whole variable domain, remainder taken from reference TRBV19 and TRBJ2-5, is DGGITQSPKYLFRKEGQNVTLSCEQNLNHDAMYWYRQDPGQGLRLIYYSQIVNDFQKGDIAEGYSVSREKKESFPLTVTSAQKNPTAFYLCASRGMTSGVRETQYFGPGTRLLVL.

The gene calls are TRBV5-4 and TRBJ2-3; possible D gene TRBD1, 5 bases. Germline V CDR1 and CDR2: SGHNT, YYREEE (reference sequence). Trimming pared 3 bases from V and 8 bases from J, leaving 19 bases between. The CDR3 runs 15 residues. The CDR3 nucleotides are TGTGCCAGCAGCTCTTCAGGGAAATCTGGGGTTACGCAGTATTTT. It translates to CASSSSGKSGVTQYF.

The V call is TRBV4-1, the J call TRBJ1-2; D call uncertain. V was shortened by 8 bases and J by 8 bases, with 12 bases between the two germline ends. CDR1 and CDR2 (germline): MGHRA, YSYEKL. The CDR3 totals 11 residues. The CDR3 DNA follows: TGCGCCAGCTCGGGCGGGATCGGCTACACCTTC. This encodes CASSGGIGYTF.

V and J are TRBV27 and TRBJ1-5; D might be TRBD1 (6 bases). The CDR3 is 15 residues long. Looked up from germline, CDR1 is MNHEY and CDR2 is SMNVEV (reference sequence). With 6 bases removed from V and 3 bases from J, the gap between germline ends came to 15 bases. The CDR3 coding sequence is TGTGCCAGCAGCCTCTCCGGGACACACAATCAGCCCCAGCATTTT. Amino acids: CASSLSGTHNQPQHF.